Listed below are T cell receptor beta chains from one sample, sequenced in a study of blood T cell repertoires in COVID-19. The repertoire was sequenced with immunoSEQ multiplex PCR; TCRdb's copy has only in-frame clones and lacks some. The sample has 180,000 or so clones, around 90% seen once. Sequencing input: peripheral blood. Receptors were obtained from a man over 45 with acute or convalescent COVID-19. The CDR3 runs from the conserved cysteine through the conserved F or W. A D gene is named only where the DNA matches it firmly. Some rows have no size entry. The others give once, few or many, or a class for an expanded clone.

DNA: TGTGCCAGCAGCTTACGAGGGAGAAGCTCTGGGGCCAACGTCCTGACTTTC
CDR3: CASSLRGRSSGANVLTF
length: 17
D: -
J: TRBJ2-6
size: -
V: TRBV7-3

DNA: TGTGCCAGCAGTTTACACAGGGGGGGGACTGAAGCTTTCTTT
CDR3: CASSLHRGGTEAFF
length: 14
D: TRBD1
J: TRBJ1-1
size: -
V: TRBV28

DNA: TGTGCCAGCAGCTTAGTAGACACAGATACGCAGTATTTT
CDR3: CASSLVDTDTQYF
length: 13
D: -
J: TRBJ2-3
size: -
V: TRBV7-2

DNA: TGTGCCAGCAGTTATCGACTAGACTACGAGCAGTACTTC
CDR3: CASSYRLDYEQYF
length: 13
D: -
J: TRBJ2-7
size: -
V: TRBV7-6

DNA: TGTGCCAGTAGTATAGCAGCAGGAATTATGAACACTGAAGCTTTCTTT
CDR3: CASSIAAGIMNTEAFF
length: 16
D: -
J: TRBJ1-1
size: once
V: TRBV19

DNA: TGTGCCTGGAGTTGGACACCCTCTGGAAACACCATATATTTT
CDR3: CAWSWTPSGNTIYF
length: 14
D: -
J: TRBJ1-3
size: -
V: TRBV30

DNA: TGTGCCAGCTCACCACCGGGAACAGGGGGTTACAATGAGCAGTTCTTC
CDR3: CASSPPGTGGYNEQFF
length: 16
D: TRBD1
J: TRBJ2-1
size: -
V: TRBV18

DNA: TGTGCCAGCAGCCTCGGACAGGGGGCTCGTGAGACCCAGTACTTC
CDR3: CASSLGQGARETQYF
length: 15
D: TRBD1
J: TRBJ2-5
size: -
V: TRBV7-9

DNA: TGTGCCAGCACCCCGGGGACAGGTTGGGTCAATGAGCAGTTCTTC
CDR3: CASTPGTGWVNEQFF
length: 15
D: TRBD1
J: TRBJ2-1
size: -
V: TRBV2

DNA: TGTGCCAGCAGTGCGGGTTCCCCAGATACGCAGTATTTT
CDR3: CASSAGSPDTQYF
length: 13
D: -
J: TRBJ2-3
size: -
V: TRBV9

DNA: TGTGCCACCAACCCGGACAGAGACAATCAGCCCCAGCATTTT
CDR3: CATNPDRDNQPQHF
length: 14
D: -
J: TRBJ1-5
size: -
V: TRBV15

DNA: TGTGCCAGCAGCATAACGACAGGGGGCAGCTCTGGAAACACCATATATTTT
CDR3: CASSITTGGSSGNTIYF
length: 17
D: TRBD1
J: TRBJ1-3
size: -
V: TRBV7-9

DNA: TGTGCCACCAGGGGCAGGGACACAGATACGCAGTATTTT
CDR3: CATRGRDTDTQYF
length: 13
D: -
J: TRBJ2-3
size: -
V: TRBV24-1

DNA: TGTGCCAGCAGCATGGGACAGGGTGGAACCTACGAGCAGTACTTC
CDR3: CASSMGQGGTYEQYF
length: 15
D: TRBD1
J: TRBJ2-7
size: -
V: TRBV5-4

DNA: TGTGCCAGCAGCCGAATGAGGGGGGGAGGTACTGGAAACACCATATATTTT
CDR3: CASSRMRGGGTGNTIYF
length: 17
D: -
J: TRBJ1-3
size: -
V: TRBV6-6

DNA: TGTGCCAGCAGCGGGGCCGGAGCGGGAAAGTACGAGCAGTACTTC
CDR3: CASSGAGAGKYEQYF
length: 15
D: TRBD2
J: TRBJ2-7
size: once
V: TRBV9

DNA: TGTGCCAGCAGCGATTACCTAGCGAGGCTAGTTGGGGCCAACGTCCTGACTTTC
CDR3: CASSDYLARLVGANVLTF
length: 18
D: -
J: TRBJ2-6
size: -
V: TRBV7-9

DNA: TGTGCCAGCAGCTTAGCGGGCCAGGGAGGATCACCCCTCCACTTT
CDR3: CASSLAGQGGSPLHF
length: 15
D: -
J: TRBJ1-6
size: few
V: TRBV7-6

DNA: TGTGCCAGCAGTTTTGGTCAGAACTATGGCTACACCTTC
CDR3: CASSFGQNYGYTF
length: 13
D: -
J: TRBJ1-2
size: -
V: TRBV28

DNA: TGTGCCAGCAGTTTACGGGAGGGAACGCAGTTCTTC
CDR3: CASSLREGTQFF
length: 12
D: TRBD2
J: TRBJ2-1
size: -
V: TRBV5-4